Presented here are 2 T cell receptor beta chains from one specimen sequenced in a study of PD-L1 blockade in urothelial cancer. Regarding time point: peripheral blood 6 weeks after treatment start. Profiling relied on immunoSEQ multiplex PCR, and the TCRdb table lists in-frame clones only, not all of them. The table shows 40,000 to 55,000 clones, with roughly 91% occurring only once. The sample consisted of PBMCs, taken around atezolizumab (anti-PD-L1) treatment. Source of these receptors: a man in his sixties with urothelial cancer.

This chain links TRBV7-2 with TRBJ2-1; 11 bases match TRBD1. The germline V gene has CDR1 SGHTA and CDR2 FQGNSA. The CDR3 is 16 residues long. Losses at the gene ends were 8 bases for V and 6 bases for J; bases not matched to a gene: 12. CDR3 in amino acids: CASSPAPGTGGNEQFF. CDR3 in DNA: TGTGCCAGCTCCCCTGCACCCGGGACAGGGGGCAATGAGCAGTTCTTC.

The rearrangement links TRBV23-1 to TRBJ1-5; 10 bases are a match to TRBD1. TRBV23-1 is marked as an open reading frame, function uncertain. The CDR3 consists of 18 residues. With V trimmed by 7 bases and J by 3 bases, 15 bases remained unmatched. CDR3 residues: CASNVGDRGITLNQPQHF. CDR3 coding DNA: TGCGCCAGCAATGTCGGGGACAGGGGCATTACGCTCAATCAGCCCCAGCATTTT.